The clone carrying this T cell receptor beta chain turned up a few times. The antigen is undetermined. cDNA synthesis used the whole RNA isolate, giving expressed TCRB sequences. Profiled with immunoSEQ multiplex PCR; TCRdb holds only in-frame clones, not every one. Seen here are hundreds of thousands of clones, around 30% observed once, and the top ten hold about 0.065%. The source of the sample is a study of beta chain features in type 1 diabetes. CD45RO/CCR7/CD25/CD127/CD95/CD27 separated CD4+ naive, central memory, regulatory and stem cell-like memory cells by sorting. The CDR3 is made up of 12 amino acids. V was trimmed by 0 bases and J by 8 bases, leaving 8 bases between them. CDR1 and CDR2 from the germline V gene are SGDLS and YYNGEE. Study conclusions and caveats: The study found moderately but significantly shorter TCRB CDR3s in all four CD4+ subsets of Type 1 diabetes patients. cDNA-based sequencing might over-represent cells highly expressing TCR.

The TCR sequence derives from a man aged 18 to 35 in good health. This chain connects TRBV9 to TRBJ1-2; a possible D gene is TRBD1 (6 bases). Material: naive CD4+ T cells from blood. The CDR3 coding sequence is TGTGCCAGCAGCGTAGTCGGGGGCGGCTACACCTTC. Translating it yields CASSVVGGGYTF.